One and the same sample provided the 16 T cell receptor beta chains below, sequenced in a study of shared clonotypes between healthy human individuals. The assay was immunoSEQ multiplex PCR, and TCRdb's table has in-frame clones only and misses some. There are about 2.1 million clones in the sample; about 93% occur only once, and around 1.7% lies in the top ten. The naive CD8 fraction comprised CD45RO-negative cells positively selected for CCR7 and excluded terminally differentiated effector memory CD45RA+ cells. The specimen was naive CD8+ T cells from PBMCs. The receptors come from a young man in good health. Some clones in this sample may be carry-over from other donors' samples.

The V call is TRBV28, the J call TRBJ1-1; 7 bases are a match to TRBD1. Germline CDR1 reads MDHEN; CDR2 reads SYDVKM. J was trimmed by 6 bases and V by 2 bases; bases with no gene match: 0. The CDR3 consists of 12 residues. The CDR3 region is CASSLQGAEAFF. The DNA for the CDR3 is TGTGCCAGCAGTTTACAGGGGGCTGAAGCTTTCTTT. The full variable domain, in which reference TRBV28 and TRBJ1-1 provide the parts outside the CDR3, is DVKVTQSSRYLVKRTGEKVFLECVQDMDHENMFWYRQDPGLGLRLIYFSYDVKMKEKGDIPEGYSVSREKKERFSLILESASTNQTSMYLCASSLQGAEAFFGQGTRLTVV.

The rearrangement links TRBV28 to TRBJ2-3; a possible D gene is TRBD2 (6 bases). CDR3 length: 17 amino acids. Trimming shortened V by 7 bases and J by 1 base, and 21 bases separated the two germline ends. Germline values: CDR1 MDHEN, CDR2 SYDVKM. Here the CDR3 DNA reads TGTGCCAGCACCCACGGCGGGGAGCTTCACGGCACAGATACGCAGTATTTT. Its translation: CASTHGGELHGTDTQYF.

The rearrangement links TRBV10-2 to TRBJ1-2; 7 bases are a match to TRBD1. The CDR3 totals 15 residues. With V trimmed by 3 bases and J by 8 bases, 12 bases remained unmatched. Germline CDR1 and CDR2: WSHSY and SAAADI. Here the CDR3 DNA reads TGCGCCAGCAGTGATTGGGACAGCGTTTTGGAAGGCTACACCTTC. Protein sequence: CASSDWDSVLEGYTF.

The rearrangement links TRBV12-5 to TRBJ2-7; D remains ambiguous. CDR1 and CDR2 (germline): LGHNT, FRNRAP. Between the trimmed V and J ends, which lost 8 bases and 0 bases, there was a span of 8 bases. CDR3 length: 12 amino acids. The CDR3 protein is CASRGDSYEQYF. For the CDR3, the DNA is TGTGCTAGTCGTGGGGACTCCTACGAGCAGTACTTC.

V usage is TRBV30 and J usage is TRBJ2-1; D might be TRBD2 (6 bases). The germline V gene has CDR1 GTSNPN and CDR2 SVGIG (reference sequence). Trimming pared 1 base from V and 7 bases from J, leaving 20 bases between. The CDR3 has 16 amino acids. CDR3 sequence: CAWSDPTSFERNEQFF. The CDR3 DNA follows: TGTGCCTGGAGTGACCCGACTAGTTTCGAAAGAAATGAGCAGTTCTTC.

The chain links TRBV28 to TRBJ2-7, with D unresolved. The V end was cut by 5 bases, the J end by 6 bases, with 14 bases between. This CDR3 contains 13 residues. Germline V gene lookup returns CDR1 MDHEN and CDR2 SYDVKM. The CDR3 spells CASSIHQPSEQYF. The CDR3 DNA sequence: TGTGCCAGCAGTATCCACCAGCCGTCCGAGCAGTACTTC.

This clone appeared once. The CDR3 nucleotides are TGCAGTGGGTTGGGATTTGAGCAGTTCTTC. Translating it yields CSGLGFEQFF. The chain carries TRBV29-1 and TRBJ2-1; D is ambiguous. This CDR3 comprises 10 residues. From germline, CDR1 is SQVTM and CDR2 ANQGSEA.

This clone was picked up a small number of times. The chain has TRBV27 and TRBJ1-1; possible D gene TRBD1, 6 bases. Deletions cut 8 bases from V and 4 bases from J, with 17 bases between. CDR1 is MNHEY, CDR2 SMNVEV, per germline (reference sequence). The CDR3 runs to 14 residues. Here the CDR3 reads CASGQLRGFTEAFF. The CDR3 bases are TGTGCCAGCGGACAACTCAGGGGTTTCACTGAAGCTTTCTTT.

The chain combines TRBV9 with TRBJ2-7, with 7 bases fitting TRBD1. Losses at the gene ends were 4 bases for V and 2 bases for J; bases not matched to a gene: 6. The CDR3 is made up of 14 amino acids. Germline V CDR1 and CDR2: SGDLS, YYNGEE. The CDR3 coding sequence is TGTGCCAGCAGCCAAGGGACAGCCACCTACGAGCAGTACTTC. It codes for CASSQGTATYEQYF.

V usage is TRBV7-9 and J usage is TRBJ1-3, with D hard to call. V was clipped by 8 bases and J by 3 bases, with 8 bases between them. The CDR3 loop spans 12 amino acids. The germline CDR1 and CDR2 sequences are SEHNR and FQNEAQ (reference sequence). CDR3 nucleotides: TGTGCCAGCCACAGCTTTGGAAACACCATATATTTT. Its protein product is CASHSFGNTIYF.

The chain combines TRBV6-6 with TRBJ1-3; no definite D call. Trimming took off 7 bases at V and 1 base at J, with 11 bases between the two ends. Germline V gives CDR1 MNHNY, CDR2 SVGAGI (reference sequence). The CDR3 runs 14 residues. CDR3 in amino acids: CASTAGWSGNTIYF. The CDR3 DNA reads TGTGCCAGCACGGCCGGGTGGTCTGGAAACACCATATATTTT.

The genes are TRBV29-1 and TRBJ1-2; D remains ambiguous. The CDR3 spans 20 residues. CDR1 and CDR2 (germline): SQVTM, ANQGSEA. V was trimmed by 3 bases and J by 0 bases, leaving 29 bases between them. The CDR3 sequence: CSVEGFENLGGIHSNYGYTF. CDR3 bases: TGCAGCGTTGAGGGCTTCGAGAACCTTGGCGGAATACACTCTAACTATGGCTACACCTTC.

The chain is built from TRBV4-1 and TRBJ2-1; perhaps TRBD2 as D (5 bases). The CDR3 has 14 amino acids. The V end was cut by 1 base, the J end by 9 bases, with 13 bases between. Germline loops: CDR1 MGHRA, CDR2 YSYEKL. CDR3 region: CASSQAIVGIEQFF. CDR3 sequence (DNA): TGCGCCAGCAGCCAAGCCATTGTCGGGATTGAGCAGTTCTTC.

Points on this clone: This sample includes further DNA sequences coding for the same CDR3. V is TRBV10-3 and J is TRBJ2-3, with no clear D. This CDR3 is 12 amino acids long. Trimming left V 0 bases short and J 6 bases short, with 4 bases between. Germline assignment: CDR1 ENHRY and CDR2 SYGVKD. The CDR3 bases are TGTGCCATCAGTGAGTCGGGGGATACGCAGTATTTT. As protein: CAISESGDTQYF.

The CDR3 region is CASSLRGTDNSPLHF. The CDR3 DNA follows: TGTGCCAGCAGCTTAAGAGGGACAGATAATTCACCCCTCCACTTT. V and J are TRBV7-9 and TRBJ1-6, with TRBD1 identical over 7 bases. The CDR3 is 15 residues long. V lost 2 bases to trimming and J lost 5 bases; unmatched junction nucleotides: 3. Germline CDR1 reads SEHNR; CDR2 reads FQNEAQ (reference sequence).

The chain combines TRBV28 with TRBJ1-5; D gene uncertain. V was trimmed by 3 bases and J by 7 bases, leaving 16 bases between them. The CDR3 is 15 amino acids. Germline V CDR1 and CDR2: MDHEN, SYDVKM. The CDR3 is CASSFLEGREQPQHF. CDR3 in DNA: TGTGCCAGCAGTTTTTTGGAGGGTCGGGAGCAGCCCCAGCATTTT. Based on the CDR3 plus reference TRBV28 and TRBJ1-5, the full variable domain is DVKVTQSSRYLVKRTGEKVFLECVQDMDHENMFWYRQDPGLGLRLIYFSYDVKMKEKGDIPEGYSVSREKKERFSLILESASTNQTSMYLCASSFLEGREQPQHFGDGTRLSIL.